Listed below are T cell receptor beta chains from one sample, sequenced in a study of PD-1 blockade in classical Hodgkin lymphoma. The protocol was immunoSEQ multiplex PCR, while the TCRdb copy is restricted to in-frame clones and leaves out a portion. The sample includes 95,000 to 100,000 clones, about 89% of them seen just once. Sequenced material: peripheral blood mononuclear cells (PBMCs), taken before the second cycle of nivolumab. The receptor set was obtained from a human donor with classical Hodgkin lymphoma. Both conserved end residues are part of each CDR3. A D gene is named only where the DNA matches it firmly. Only part of the rows carry a size: once, few, many, or a class if the clone is expanded.

>-|-|TRBV19|TRBJ1-1
CASSSVRDTEAFF
TGTGCCAGTAGTAGTGTCAGGGACACTGAAGCTTTCTTT
>-|-|TRBV6-5|TRBJ2-2
CASSYSGAGGELFF
TGTGCCAGCAGTTACTCCGGGGCGGGCGGGGAGCTGTTTTTT
>-|-|TRBV7-9|TRBJ2-7
CASSLAETIKTYEQYF
TGTGCCAGCAGCTTAGCGGAAACTATAAAAACCTACGAGCAGTACTTC
>-|-|TRBV6-5|TRBJ1-1
CATHGGTEAFF
TGTGCCACCCATGGGGGGACTGAAGCTTTCTTT
>-|-|TRBV19|TRBJ1-2
CASSRGGYTF
TGTGCCAGTAGCCGGGGTGGCTACACCTTC
>-|-|TRBV15|TRBJ2-7
CATSRAGDAYEQYF
TGTGCCACCAGCAGGGCCGGGGACGCCTACGAGCAGTACTTC
>few|-|TRBV6-5|TRBJ1-5
CASSKGSNQPQHF
TGTGCCAGCAGCAAGGGGAGCAATCAGCCCCAGCATTTT
>few|-|TRBV10-1|TRBJ1-2
CASSEGGGNHGYTF
TGCGCCAGCAGTGAGGGGGGCGGGAACCATGGCTACACCTTC
>once|-|TRBV9|TRBJ1-2
CASSSQGYGYTF
TGTGCCAGCAGCTCCCAGGGGTATGGCTACACCTTC
>-|TRBD1|TRBV6-1|TRBJ1-2
CASSTRDRGYGYTF
TGTGCCAGCAGTACCAGGGACAGGGGATATGGCTACACCTTC
>-|-|TRBV7-3|TRBJ2-1
CASSLEAGHEQFF
TGTGCCAGCAGCTTAGAGGCGGGGCATGAGCAGTTCTTC
>-|-|TRBV10-1|TRBJ2-3
CASSESGQGAQYF
TGCGCCAGCAGTGAGTCCGGGCAGGGCGCGCAGTATTTT
>few|TRBD1|TRBV7-9|TRBJ1-6
CASSLGQAILHF
TGTGCCAGCAGCCTCGGACAGGCCATACTCCACTTT
>-|-|TRBV10-3|TRBJ1-3
CALRGRDGNTIYF
TGTGCCCTCCGGGGGAGGGACGGAAACACCATATATTTT
>-|-|TRBV12-5|TRBJ1-2
CASGFEGANYGYTF
TGTGCTAGTGGTTTTGAGGGTGCCAACTATGGCTACACCTTC
>once|TRBD1|TRBV6-5|TRBJ1-1
CASSYSQGATTEAFF
TGTGCCAGCAGTTACTCCCAGGGGGCGACCACTGAAGCTTTCTTT
>-|TRBD1|TRBV18|TRBJ2-7
CASSPRDRNRYEQYF
TGTGCCAGCTCACCAAGGGACAGGAACCGGTACGAGCAGTACTTC
>-|-|TRBV7-9|TRBJ1-1
CASSFGPGRRTNTEAFF
TGTGCCAGCAGCTTCGGTCCGGGACGTCGGACGAACACTGAAGCTTTCTTT
>-|TRBD1|TRBV5-5|TRBJ1-6
CASSLEPGGFSPLHF
TGTGCCAGCAGCTTGGAACCAGGGGGATTTTCACCCCTCCACTTT
>-|-|TRBV30|TRBJ2-1
CAWSGDTYNEQFF
TGTGCCTGGAGCGGGGACACGTACAATGAGCAGTTCTTC
>-|-|TRBV11-2|TRBJ1-1
CASYDGNTEAFF
TGTGCCAGCTATGACGGGAACACTGAAGCTTTCTTT
>-|-|TRBV5-4|TRBJ1-1
CASSFVQGRAEAFF
TGTGCCAGCAGCTTCGTCCAGGGGAGGGCTGAAGCTTTCTTT
>-|-|TRBV7-6|TRBJ2-1
CASSFGGGYNEQFF
TGTGCCAGCAGCTTCGGGGGAGGCTACAATGAGCAGTTCTTC
>-|TRBD2|TRBV7-7|TRBJ2-5
CASSVGSGGRQTQYF
TGTGCCAGCAGCGTAGGGAGCGGGGGGAGGCAGACCCAGTACTTC
>-|TRBD2|TRBV5-1|TRBJ2-1
CASSLLSGGTNYFSYNEQFF
TGCGCCAGCAGCTTGCTTAGCGGGGGGACTAATTACTTCTCCTACAATGAGCAGTTCTTC
>-|-|TRBV30|TRBJ1-5
CAWQVSDQPQHF
TGTGCCTGGCAAGTTTCTGATCAGCCCCAGCATTTT
>once|-|TRBV23-1|TRBJ2-5
CASSHSCRDRSQETQYF
TGCGCCAGCAGTCACTCCTGCCGGGACCGTTCTCAAGAGACCCAGTACTTC
>once|-|TRBV7-8|TRBJ1-1
CASSSNSLPGGGAFF
TGTGCCAGCAGCTCAAATTCGTTGCCAGGTGGGGGGGCTTTCTTT
>-|TRBD1|TRBV19|TRBJ1-2
CASSDRGPRGYTF
TGTGCCAGTAGTGACAGGGGGCCACGGGGCTACACCTTC
>once|-|TRBV19|TRBJ1-1
CASSIEWKNTEAFF
TGTGCCAGTAGTATAGAATGGAAGAACACTGAAGCTTTCTTT
>-|-|TRBV15|TRBJ2-4
CATSVGRGAQNIQYF
TGTGCCACCAGCGTGGGCCGAGGGGCCCAAAACATTCAGTACTTC
>-|-|TRBV4-2|TRBJ2-1
CASTHQEGGVDEQFF
TGTGCCAGCACCCACCAGGAAGGGGGTGTGGATGAGCAGTTCTTC
>-|-|TRBV6-1|TRBJ1-1
CASSALRTEAFF
TGTGCCAGCAGTGCGCTTAGGACTGAAGCTTTCTTT
>-|-|TRBV5-4|TRBJ1-1
CASSQGWELTMNTEAFF
TGTGCCAGCAGCCAGGGATGGGAGCTCACAATGAACACTGAAGCTTTCTTT
>-|TRBD1|TRBV23-1|TRBJ2-7
CASSEATGLNEQYF
TGCGCCAGCAGTGAAGCGACAGGGCTGAACGAGCAGTACTTC
>-|TRBD1|TRBV2|TRBJ2-7
CASSTWTGPTSEQYF
TGTGCCAGCAGTACATGGACAGGGCCGACCAGCGAGCAGTACTTC
>-|-|TRBV6-5|TRBJ2-1
CASSYSITSRNEQFF
TGTGCCAGCAGTTACTCGATAACCAGTCGCAATGAGCAGTTCTTC
>-|-|TRBV6-6|TRBJ1-1
CASALNTEAFF
TGTGCCAGCGCCCTGAACACTGAAGCTTTCTTT
>-|-|TRBV30|TRBJ1-5
CAWSLDSGRNQPQHF
TGTGCCTGGAGCTTGGACAGCGGTCGCAATCAGCCCCAGCATTTT
>-|-|TRBV28|TRBJ1-4
CASRGASPNEKLFF
TGTGCCAGCAGGGGCGCAAGCCCTAATGAAAAACTGTTTTTT
>-|-|TRBV6-1|TRBJ2-3
CASSEVGIPSTDTQYF
TGTGCCAGCAGTGAAGTTGGGATTCCTAGCACAGATACGCAGTATTTT
>-|TRBD1|TRBV6-5|TRBJ1-2
CASSSLQGAAGYTF
TGTGCCAGCAGTTCCCTACAGGGGGCGGCTGGCTACACCTTC
>-|TRBD2|TRBV7-2|TRBJ2-3
CASSLGLAFDAQYF
TGTGCCAGCAGCTTGGGACTAGCTTTCGATGCGCAGTATTTT
>-|-|TRBV21-1|TRBJ2-1
CASTPAERGGCFNEQFF
TGTGCCAGCACCCCCGCTGAGCGGGGGGGCTGTTTCAATGAGCAGTTCTTC
>once|-|TRBV5-5|TRBJ2-3
CASSFGPFTDTQYF
TGTGCCAGCAGCTTCGGACCGTTCACAGATACGCAGTATTTT
>once|-|TRBV18|TRBJ1-6
CASSPPGEFSPLHF
TGTGCCAGCTCACCACCCGGGGAATTTTCACCCCTCCACTTT
>-|-|TRBV10-1|TRBJ2-5
CASSESRGQETQYF
TGCGCCAGCAGTGAGTCCCGGGGCCAAGAGACCCAGTACTTC
>-|TRBD1|TRBV25-1|TRBJ2-1
CASSEGRQGYNEQFF
TGTGCCAGCAGTGAAGGGCGACAGGGATACAATGAGCAGTTCTTC
>-|-|TRBV27|TRBJ2-1
CASRFTGGNEQFF
TGTGCCAGCAGATTTACCGGGGGCAATGAGCAGTTCTTC
>-|-|TRBV19|TRBJ2-5
CASSPETQRTQYF
TGTGCCAGTAGTCCAGAGACCCAGAGGACCCAGTACTTC
>-|-|TRBV4-3|TRBJ2-3
CASSQGRSSTDTQYF
TGCGCCAGCAGCCAAGGCAGGTCCAGCACAGATACGCAGTATTTT
>-|-|TRBV4-2|TRBJ2-1
CASSQVSGNEQFF
TGTGCCAGCAGCCAAGTTAGTGGGAATGAGCAGTTCTTC
>-|TRBD1|TRBV7-6|TRBJ1-2
CASSPRQGGYGYTF
TGTGCCAGCAGTCCCAGACAGGGCGGGTATGGCTACACCTTC
>-|-|TRBV10-3|TRBJ2-7
CAISEKDGAYEQYF
TGTGCCATCAGTGAAAAGGATGGGGCCTACGAGCAGTACTTC
>-|-|TRBV7-2|TRBJ1-4
CASSSPNRSWGEKLFF
TGTGCCAGCAGCTCGCCCAACAGGTCCTGGGGTGAAAAACTGTTTTTT
>-|-|TRBV7-6|TRBJ2-7
CASSLFGDKYEQYF
TGTGCCAGCAGCTTATTTGGGGACAAGTACGAGCAGTACTTC
>-|TRBD1|TRBV4-2|TRBJ2-7
CASSQEGTGGEQYF
TGTGCCAGCAGCCAAGAGGGGACAGGGGGCGAGCAGTACTTC
>-|TRBD1|TRBV11-2|TRBJ2-3
CASSLVAGGDTQYF
TGTGCCAGCAGCTTAGTGGCAGGGGGAGATACGCAGTATTTT
>-|TRBD1|TRBV10-3|TRBJ2-3
CATRGQGAFTDTQYF
TGTGCCACGAGAGGACAGGGGGCTTTCACAGATACGCAGTATTTT
>-|-|TRBV4-2|TRBJ1-4
CASSQGTAEEKLFF
TGTGCCAGCAGCCAAGGGACCGCAGAGGAAAAACTGTTTTTT